The clone carrying this T cell receptor (beta chain) appeared a few times. Antigen unknown. Per the germline V gene, CDR1 is SGHTA and CDR2 is FQGNSA. There are 15 residues in the CDR3. Trimming at V came to 1 base and at J to 4 bases, leaving 4 bases not matched to a gene. This entry comes from a study of T cell repertoires in cytomegalovirus infection. At the level of the study: Researchers turned to recently identified HLA-C-restricted CMV epitopes as well as well-studied HLA-B-restricted ones. CMV infection plus the matching HLA type was flagged by public TCR beta signatures. Study-level findings and limits: HLA-C-restricted CMV-specific TCR beta clonotypes prevailed in the ex vivo response. There were carriers of CMV plus the relevant HLA, and cumulative public TCR beta family frequency identified them.

TCRdb reprocessed the reads with MiXCR, giving one entry per CDR3 protein. The sample carries about 350,000 distinct CDR3 sequences, approximately 30% recorded once. Sequencing used cultured PBMCs, obtained from culture after CMV antigen stimulation. The V and J genes are TRBV7-2 and TRBJ2-1, with 7 bases lining up with TRBD1. The source is a human donor in good health (CMV status not recorded). Some clones in this sample may be carry-over from other donors' samples. In DNA form, the CDR3 reads TGTGCCAGCAGCTTAGAGAGGGGACAGTACAATGAGCAGTTCTTC. Translated, it gives CASSLERGQYNEQFF.